Here is one TCR beta chain with its context. The antigen remains unidentified. Assay: immunoSEQ multiplex PCR; the TCRdb copy retains only in-frame clones and omits some. Of under 90,000 clones in the sample, roughly 86% were seen once. The data are from a study of OX40 agonist ivuxolimab in advanced cancers. Study-wide results and caveats: Expanded clones were, on average, more numerous among CD8+ T cells than CD4+.

The V end lost 5 bases, the J end lost 0 bases, and 10 bases lay between the germline ends. Per germline, CDR1 LGHNT and CDR2 FRNRAP. The CDR3 is made up of 14 amino acids. The TCR comes from an adult with an advanced solid tumor such as melanoma, head and neck, liver or kidney cancer. V and J are TRBV12-5 and TRBJ2-5, with D possibly TRBD1 on 6 matching bases. The sequencing used CD4+ or CD8+ T cells sorted from blood, collected in a trial of the OX40 agonist ivuxolimab. The CDR3 DNA follows: TGTGCTAGTGGTCAGGGGAAGAACCAAGAGACCCAGTACTTC. Amino acid sequence: CASGQGKNQETQYF.